These 5 T cell receptor beta chains were sequenced from one sample in a study of tumor-infiltrating lymphocytes in primary liver carcinoma. Bulk tissue was left unsorted, and RNA and DNA were co-extracted from about 20-30 mg of it. Using a constant-region primer together with ProtoScript II reverse transcriptase, TCR beta cDNA was made from 500 ng of total RNA. TCR beta libraries came from three nested multiplex PCR rounds using slightly modified ARM-PCR. Primers for the first two PCR rounds were TRBV1-TRBV30 forward primers and a C-beta reverse primer (roughly 9 cycles per round). TCRdb reprocessed the multiplex PCR reads via MiXCR and lists one record per CDR3 protein. The repertoire consists of about 84,000 distinct CDR3 sequences, with over 60% occurring once and the leading ten covering roughly 21%. The specimen sequenced was liver tumor tissue from sampling region 1. The subset: tumor region T1, superior pole. These TCRs come from a man aged 40-50 years with primary liver carcinoma and hepatitis B virus infection.

This clonotype was seen a single time. At one end the junction does not follow the germline gene, possibly because of a read error. The chain has TRBV29-1 and TRBJ2-5; D possibly uses TRBD1 or TRBD2 (5 bases each). The length of the CDR3 is 12 residues. Germline V gene lookup returns CDR1 SQVTM and CDR2 ANQGSEA. The CDR3, as DNA: TGCAGCGCCCTGGACACCGGGGAGACCCAGCACTTC. Translating gives CSALDTGETQHF.

J is TRBJ2-5 and V is TRBV10-2; TRBD2 aligns across 7 bases. This CDR3 is built from 15 residues. Germline V gives CDR1 WSHSY, CDR2 SAAADI. Trimming at V came to 4 bases and at J to 2 bases, leaving 7 bases not matched to a gene. CDR3 sequence: CASSGTSGNQETQYF. The CDR3 DNA reads as TGCGCCAGCAGTGGGACTAGTGGGAATCAAGAGACCCAGTACTTC.

The sample holds many counts of this clonotype. The genes are TRBV6-5 and TRBJ2-4; no reliable D call. Germline CDR1 reads MNHEY; CDR2 reads SVGAGI. Between the trimmed V and J ends, which lost 4 bases and 3 bases, there was a span of 13 bases. The CDR3 runs to 15 residues. The CDR3 sequence: CASSWGIENKNIQYF. CDR3 bases: TGTGCCAGCAGTTGGGGAATCGAGAACAAAAACATTCAGTACTTC.

As for this clonotype: Just one base apart from a much larger clone, this may be a read error. The V gene is TRBV11-2, the J gene TRBJ2-3; 8 bases match TRBD2. The CDR3 sequence is 18 residues long. Germline V gene lookup returns CDR1 SGHAT and CDR2 FQNNGV. For the CDR3, the DNA is TGTGCCAGCGGCTTAATTACGGGGGGCGGGAGGCCCACAGATACGCAGTATTTT. It codes for CASGLITGGGRPTDTQYF.

This clonotype was seen many times. The J gene is TRBJ2-1, the V gene TRBV5-4; 7 nucleotides line up with TRBD1. With 3 bases clipped from V and 2 bases from J, the junction kept 5 bases outside the gene matches. The length of the CDR3 is 15 residues. CDR1 is SGHNT, CDR2 YYREEE, per germline (reference sequence). The CDR3 sequence is CASSSGTDPYNEQFF. The CDR3 DNA sequence: TGTGCCAGCAGCTCCGGGACAGACCCCTACAATGAGCAGTTCTTC.